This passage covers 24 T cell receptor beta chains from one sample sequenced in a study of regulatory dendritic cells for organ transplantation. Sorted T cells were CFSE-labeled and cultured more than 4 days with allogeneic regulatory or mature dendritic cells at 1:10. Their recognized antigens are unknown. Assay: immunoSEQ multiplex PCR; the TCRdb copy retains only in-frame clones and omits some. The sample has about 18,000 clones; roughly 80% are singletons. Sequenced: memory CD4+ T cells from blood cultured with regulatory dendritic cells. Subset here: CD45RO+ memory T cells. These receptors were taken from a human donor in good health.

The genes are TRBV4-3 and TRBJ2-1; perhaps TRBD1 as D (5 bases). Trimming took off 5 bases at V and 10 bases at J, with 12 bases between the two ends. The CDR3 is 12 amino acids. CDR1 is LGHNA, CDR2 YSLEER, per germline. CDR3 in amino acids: CASSIGAREQFF. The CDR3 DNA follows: TGCGCCAGCAGCATTGGGGCGAGAGAGCAGTTCTTC.

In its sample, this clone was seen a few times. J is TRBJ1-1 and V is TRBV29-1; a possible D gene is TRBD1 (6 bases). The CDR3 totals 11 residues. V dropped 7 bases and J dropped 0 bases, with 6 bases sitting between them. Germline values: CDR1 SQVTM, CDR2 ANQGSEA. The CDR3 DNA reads TGCAGCGGGACAGTGAACACTGAAGCTTTCTTT. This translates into CSGTVNTEAFF.

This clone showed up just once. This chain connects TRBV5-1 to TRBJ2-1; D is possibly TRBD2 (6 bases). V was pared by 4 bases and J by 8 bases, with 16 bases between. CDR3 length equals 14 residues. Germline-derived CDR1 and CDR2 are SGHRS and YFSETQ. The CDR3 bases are TGCGCCAGCAGCATAGTACTAGCCGCCGATGAGCAGTTCTTC. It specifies CASSIVLAADEQFF.

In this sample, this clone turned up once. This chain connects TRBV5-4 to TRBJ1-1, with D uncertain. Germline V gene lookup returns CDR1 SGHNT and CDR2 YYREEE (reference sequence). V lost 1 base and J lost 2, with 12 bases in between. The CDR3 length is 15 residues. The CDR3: CASSLSAVHNTEAFF. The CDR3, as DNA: TGTGCCAGCAGCTTGTCGGCAGTTCATAACACTGAAGCTTTCTTT.

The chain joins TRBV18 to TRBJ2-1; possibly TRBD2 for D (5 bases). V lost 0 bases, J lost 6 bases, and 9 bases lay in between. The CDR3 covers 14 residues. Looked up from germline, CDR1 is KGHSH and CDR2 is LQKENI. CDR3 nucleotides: TGTGCCAGCTCACCACCCCAGCGGATCAATGAGCAGTTCTTC. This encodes CASSPPQRINEQFF.

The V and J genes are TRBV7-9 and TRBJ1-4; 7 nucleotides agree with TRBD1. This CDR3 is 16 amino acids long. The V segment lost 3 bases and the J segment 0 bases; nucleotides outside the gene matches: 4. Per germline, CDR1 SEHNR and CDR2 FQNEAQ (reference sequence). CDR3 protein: CASSFSDRATNEKLFF. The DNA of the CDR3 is TGTGCCAGCAGCTTTTCCGACAGGGCAACTAATGAAAAACTGTTTTTT. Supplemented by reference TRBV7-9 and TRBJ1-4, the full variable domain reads DTGVSQNPRHKITKRGQNVTFRCDPISEHNRLYWYRQTLGQGPEFLTYFQNEAQLEKSRLLSDRFSAERPKGSFSTLEIQRTEQGDSAMYLCASSFSDRATNEKLFFGSGTQLSVL.

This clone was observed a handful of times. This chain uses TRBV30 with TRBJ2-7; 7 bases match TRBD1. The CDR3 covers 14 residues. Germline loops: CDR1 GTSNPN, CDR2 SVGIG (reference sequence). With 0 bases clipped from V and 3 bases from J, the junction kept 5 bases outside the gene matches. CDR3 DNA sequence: TGTGCCTGGAGTGTAGGACAGGAACTCTACGAGCAGTACTTC. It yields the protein CAWSVGQELYEQYF.

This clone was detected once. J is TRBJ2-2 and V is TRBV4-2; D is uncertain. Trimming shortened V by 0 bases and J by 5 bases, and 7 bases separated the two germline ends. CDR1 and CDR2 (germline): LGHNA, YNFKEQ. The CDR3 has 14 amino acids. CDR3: CASSQDRKTGELFF. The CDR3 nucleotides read TGTGCCAGCAGCCAAGATCGAAAGACCGGGGAGCTGTTTTTT.

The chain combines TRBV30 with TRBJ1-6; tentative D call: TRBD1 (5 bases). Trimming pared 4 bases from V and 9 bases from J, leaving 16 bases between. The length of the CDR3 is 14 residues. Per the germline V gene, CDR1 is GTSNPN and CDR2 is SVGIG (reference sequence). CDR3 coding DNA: TGTGCCTGGACCTCCGGTGACAGAGGTTCACCCCTCCACTTT. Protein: CAWTSGDRGSPLHF.

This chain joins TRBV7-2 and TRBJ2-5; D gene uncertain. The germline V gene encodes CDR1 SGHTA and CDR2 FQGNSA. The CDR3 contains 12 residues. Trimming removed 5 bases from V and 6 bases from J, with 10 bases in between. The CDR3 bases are TGTGCCAGCAGCCTGTACGTACAGACCCAGTACTTC. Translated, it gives CASSLYVQTQYF.

CDR3 amino acids: CASSRGPRSDEQFF. For the CDR3, the DNA is TGTGCCAGCAGCAGGGGACCCCGGAGTGATGAGCAGTTCTTC. The gene calls are TRBV5-6 and TRBJ2-1; tentatively, D is TRBD1 or TRBD2 (5 bases each). Germline CDR1 reads SGHDT; CDR2 reads YYEEEE. The CDR3 is 14 residues long. Trimming took 4 bases from V and 8 from J, leaving 16 bases between them.

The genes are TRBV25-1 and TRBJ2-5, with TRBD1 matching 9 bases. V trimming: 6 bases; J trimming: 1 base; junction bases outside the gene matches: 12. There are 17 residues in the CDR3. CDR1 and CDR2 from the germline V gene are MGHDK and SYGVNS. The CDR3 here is CASSQTLGDRAQETQYF. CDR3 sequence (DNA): TGTGCCAGCAGCCAAACTTTAGGGGACAGGGCCCAAGAGACCCAGTACTTC.

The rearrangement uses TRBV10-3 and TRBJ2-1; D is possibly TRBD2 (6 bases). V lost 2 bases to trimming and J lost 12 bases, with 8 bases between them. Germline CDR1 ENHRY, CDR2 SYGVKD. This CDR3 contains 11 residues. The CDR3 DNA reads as TGTGCCATCAGTGAGGGGGGAGGGCAGTTCTTC. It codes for CAISEGGGQFF.

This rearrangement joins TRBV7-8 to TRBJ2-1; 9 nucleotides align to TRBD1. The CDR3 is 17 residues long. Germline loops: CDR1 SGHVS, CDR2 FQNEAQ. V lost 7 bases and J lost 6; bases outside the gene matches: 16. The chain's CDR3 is CASINSQGARTFNEQFF. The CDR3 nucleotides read TGTGCCAGCATCAACTCACAGGGGGCAAGGACATTCAATGAGCAGTTCTTC.

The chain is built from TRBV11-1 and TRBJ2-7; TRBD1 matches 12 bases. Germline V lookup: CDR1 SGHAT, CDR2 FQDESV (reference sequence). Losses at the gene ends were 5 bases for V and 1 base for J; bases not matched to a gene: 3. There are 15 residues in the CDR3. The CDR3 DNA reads TGTGCCAGCAGCAAGGGACAGGGGGCTTCCTACGAGCAGTACTTC. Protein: CASSKGQGASYEQYF.

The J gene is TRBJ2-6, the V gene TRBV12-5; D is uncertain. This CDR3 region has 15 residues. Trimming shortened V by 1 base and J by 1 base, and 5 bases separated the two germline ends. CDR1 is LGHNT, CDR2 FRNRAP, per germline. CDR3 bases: TGTGCTAGTGGTTTGGGGATTTCTGGGGCCAACGTCCTGACTTTC. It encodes CASGLGISGANVLTF.

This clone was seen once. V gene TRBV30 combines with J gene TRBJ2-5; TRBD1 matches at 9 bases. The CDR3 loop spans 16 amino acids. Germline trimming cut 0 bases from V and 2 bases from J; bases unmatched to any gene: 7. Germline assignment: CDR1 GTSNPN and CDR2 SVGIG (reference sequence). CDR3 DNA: TGTGCCTGGAGTGTACAGGGGGCCAACCTACAAGAGACCCAGTACTTC. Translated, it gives CAWSVQGANLQETQYF.

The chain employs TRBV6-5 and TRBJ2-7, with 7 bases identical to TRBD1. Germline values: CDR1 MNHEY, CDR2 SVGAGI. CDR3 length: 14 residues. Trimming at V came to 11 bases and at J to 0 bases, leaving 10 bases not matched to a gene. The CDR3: CASSRGQSSYEQYF. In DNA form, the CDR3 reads TGTGCCTCCTCAAGGGGGCAGTCCTCCTACGAGCAGTACTTC.

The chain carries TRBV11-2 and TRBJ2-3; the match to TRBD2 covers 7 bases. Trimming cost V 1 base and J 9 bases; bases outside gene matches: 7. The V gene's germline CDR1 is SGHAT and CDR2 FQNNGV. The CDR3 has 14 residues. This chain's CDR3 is CASSLGGRGDTQYF. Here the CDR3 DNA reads TGTGCCAGCAGCTTAGGTGGTCGGGGGGACACGCAGTATTTT.

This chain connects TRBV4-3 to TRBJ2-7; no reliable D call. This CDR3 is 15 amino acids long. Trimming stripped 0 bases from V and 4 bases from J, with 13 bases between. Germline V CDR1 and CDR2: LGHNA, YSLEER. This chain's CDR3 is CASSQERWRTYEQYF. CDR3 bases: TGCGCCAGCAGCCAAGAAAGGTGGCGCACATACGAGCAGTACTTC.

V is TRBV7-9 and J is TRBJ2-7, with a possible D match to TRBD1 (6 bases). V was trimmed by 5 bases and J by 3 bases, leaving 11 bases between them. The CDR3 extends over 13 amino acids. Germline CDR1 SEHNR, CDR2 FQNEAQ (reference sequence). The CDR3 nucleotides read TGTGCCAGCAGCCTCGACAGGATCTACGAGCAGTACTTC. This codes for CASSLDRIYEQYF.

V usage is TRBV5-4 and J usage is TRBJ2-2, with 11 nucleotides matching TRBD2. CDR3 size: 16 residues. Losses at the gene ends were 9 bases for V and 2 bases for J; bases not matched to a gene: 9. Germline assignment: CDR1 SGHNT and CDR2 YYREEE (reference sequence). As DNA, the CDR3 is TGTGCCATGAAAACCGGGACTAGCGGTAACACCGGGGAGCTGTTTTTT. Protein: CAMKTGTSGNTGELFF.

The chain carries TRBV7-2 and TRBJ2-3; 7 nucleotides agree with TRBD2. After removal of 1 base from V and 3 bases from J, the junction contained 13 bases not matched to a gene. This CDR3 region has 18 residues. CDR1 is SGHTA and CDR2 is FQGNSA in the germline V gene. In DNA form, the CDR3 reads TGTGCCAGCAGCTTAGATGTTGGCGGGGGTCCGGTGACAGATACGCAGTATTTT. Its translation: CASSLDVGGGPVTDTQYF.

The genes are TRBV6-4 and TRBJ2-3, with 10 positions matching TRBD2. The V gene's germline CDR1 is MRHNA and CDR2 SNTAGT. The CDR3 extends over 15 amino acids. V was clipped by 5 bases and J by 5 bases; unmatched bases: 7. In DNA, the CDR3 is TGTGCCAGCAGTCCTCGTCTAGCGGGAGTAGATACGCAGTATTTT. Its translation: CASSPRLAGVDTQYF.